The T cell receptor (beta chain) described here comes from a study of shared clonotypes between healthy human individuals. Background on the study: Plates per donor: three CD4 naive, three CD4 memory, two CD8 naive, one CD8 memory.

Profiling relied on immunoSEQ multiplex PCR, and the TCRdb table lists in-frame clones only, not all of them. The sample has approximately 2,000,000 clones; under 95% are singletons. The V gene's germline CDR1 is SGHTA and CDR2 FQGTGA. The trim removed 2 bases at V and 4 bases at J, leaving 7 bases unmatched. CDR3 size: 16 residues. Study-level findings and limits: Inspection by rarefaction showed sorted-subset sequencing to be incomplete despite large depth. Relative to clonotypes present in all four donors, those not shared had lower generation probabilities.

Worth noting for this clone: Its antigen remains unidentified. Other DNA sequences within the sample encode an identical CDR3.

The source of this sequence is a man aged 18-30 years in good health. Some clones in this sample may be carry-over from other donors' samples. The sample comprised naive CD4+ T cells from PBMCs. Subset noted: CD45RA+ positively selected. The chain employs TRBV7-3 and TRBJ2-2; 7 bases match TRBD2. CDR3 in amino acids: CASSLSSSGTTGELFF. CDR3 DNA: TGTGCCAGCAGCTTATCCTCTAGCGGAACCACCGGGGAGCTGTTTTTT.